This TCR beta chain appears in the sequencing data of a study of OX40 agonist ivuxolimab in advanced cancers. Study-level information: Males comprised around 78% of the group, whose mean age was roughly 60 years (range about 23 to 80).

The method was immunoSEQ multiplex PCR; TCRdb's version includes in-frame clones alone and lacks a portion of them. The top ten clones hold about 26% of a sample with tens of thousands of clones, approximately 90% of them seen once. V was pared by 1 base and J by 0 bases, with 2 bases between. Germline V lookup: CDR1 MNHNY, CDR2 SVGAGI (reference sequence). CDR3 length equals 13 residues. Autoimmune disease history or systemic immunosuppression disqualified patients. Peripheral blood came from all dose cohorts at three timepoints. Sequenced here: CD4+ or CD8+ T cells sorted from blood, sampled in a trial of the OX40 agonist ivuxolimab. The V gene is TRBV6-6, the J gene TRBJ2-3; D call uncertain. The clonotype comes from an adult with an advanced solid tumor such as melanoma, head and neck, liver or kidney cancer. As DNA, the CDR3 is TGTGCCAGCAGTTACTACAGCACAGATACGCAGTATTTT. Its translation: CASSYYSTDTQYF.